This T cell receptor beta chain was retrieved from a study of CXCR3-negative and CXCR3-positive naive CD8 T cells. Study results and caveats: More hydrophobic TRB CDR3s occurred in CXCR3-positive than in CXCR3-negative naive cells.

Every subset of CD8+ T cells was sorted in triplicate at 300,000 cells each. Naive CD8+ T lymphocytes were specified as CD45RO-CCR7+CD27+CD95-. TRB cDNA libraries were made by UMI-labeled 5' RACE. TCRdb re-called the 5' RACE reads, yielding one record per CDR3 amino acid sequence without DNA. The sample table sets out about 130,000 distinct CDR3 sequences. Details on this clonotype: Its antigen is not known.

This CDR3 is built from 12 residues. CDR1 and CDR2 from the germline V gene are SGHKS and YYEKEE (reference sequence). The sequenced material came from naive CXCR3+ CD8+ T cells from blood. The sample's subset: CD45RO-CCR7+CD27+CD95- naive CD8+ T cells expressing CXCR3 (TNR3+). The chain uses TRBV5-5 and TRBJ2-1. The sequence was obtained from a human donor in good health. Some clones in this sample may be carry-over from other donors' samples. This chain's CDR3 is CASSLDYNEQFF.